A selection of T cell receptor beta chains follows, all from one sample in a study of blood T cells in healthy people across ages. TCRdb called the 5' RACE reads again in MiXCR, with one record for every CDR3 protein. In the table there are 1.8 million or so distinct CDR3 sequences, roughly 43% of which are singletons. Sequenced input: blood. All receptors derive from a human donor in good health. CDR3s include the opening cysteine and the closing phenylalanine or tryptophan. D genes are given only for firm matches. Not all rows give a size; the values are once, few, many and, for expanded clones, a class.

cdr3_nt,cdr3_aa,j_call,clone_size,v_call,d_call
TGTGCCAGCAGCTTACAGACAGGTTGGGAGACCCAGTTCTTC,CASSLQTGWETQFF,TRBJ2-1,once,TRBV7-2,NA
TGTGCCAGCAGTTTTTGGCGACTCTACGAGCAGTACTTC,CASSFWRLYEQYF,TRBJ2-7,few,TRBV6-2/TRBV6-3,NA
TGCGCCATCAGCCCAGGGGCGGCCCCCTATAATTCACCCCTCCACTTT,CAISPGAAPYNSPLHF,TRBJ1-6,few,TRBV10-3,NA
TGCGCCAGCAGCCAAGATTTCGGGGGGGGCCGGGAGACCCAGTACTTC,CASSQDFGGGRETQYF,TRBJ2-5,few,TRBV4-3,TRBD2
TGTGCCAGCAGCTGGACATCGGATAATGAAAAACTGTTTTTT,CASSWTSDNEKLFF,TRBJ1-4,NA,TRBV7-2,NA
TGTGCCAGCAGTTACGACAGAATCTCCCACACTGAAGCTTTCTTT,CASSYDRISHTEAFF,TRBJ1-1,NA,TRBV6-5,NA
TGTGCCAGCAGCCCATTGACAGGGGGAGACAACTATGGCTACACCTTC,CASSPLTGGDNYGYTF,TRBJ1-2,few,TRBV7-2,TRBD1
TGTGCCAGCAGCGGGGCGGGACCTTCCTACAATGAGCAGTTCTTC,CASSGAGPSYNEQFF,TRBJ2-1,NA,TRBV6-5,NA
TGCGCCAGCAGCGATGAACCCACCTATGGCTACAACTTC,CASSDEPTYGYNF,TRBJ1-2,NA,TRBV5-1,NA
TGTGCCAGCAGTGCCACCACAAATCAGCCCCAGCATTTT,CASSATTNQPQHF,TRBJ1-5,few,TRBV6-2/TRBV6-3,NA
TGCAGCGTTGAAGCTTTTCGGACAGGGGGTTCTCATGGCTACACCTTC,CSVEAFRTGGSHGYTF,TRBJ1-2,once,TRBV29-1,TRBD1
TGTGCCAGCAGATATACAGGCCCAGATACGCAGTATTTT,CASRYTGPDTQYF,TRBJ2-3,few,TRBV12-3/TRBV12-4,NA
TGTGCCAGCAGCACAACCCTCCAAGAGACCCAGTACTTC,CASSTTLQETQYF,TRBJ2-5,NA,TRBV5-5,NA
TGTGCCAGCGGCCCACGAATGACAGCACAAGAGACCCAGTACTTC,CASGPRMTAQETQYF,TRBJ2-5,few,TRBV13,NA
TGCAGCGTTGAGGAGTATGGGACTAGCGGGGGGGGAATCAATGAGCAGTTCTTC,CSVEEYGTSGGGINEQFF,TRBJ2-1,NA,TRBV29-1,TRBD2
TGTGCCAGCACCTCTCAGGCAGGAAGGGATCAGCCCCAGCATTTT,CASTSQAGRDQPQHF,TRBJ1-5,NA,TRBV4-2,NA